Shown below are 26 T cell receptor beta chains from a single sample sequenced in a study of shared clonotypes between healthy human individuals. Clones were read by immunoSEQ multiplex PCR, and TCRdb kept only the in-frame ones, dropping some. The data show 800,000 to 1,200,000 clones, around three quarters seen once. Material for sequencing was memory CD4+ T cells from PBMCs. Sample subset: CD45RA-negative fraction. The receptors come from a man between 18 and 29 years old in good health. Some clones in this sample may be carry-over from other donors' samples.

This clone was seen a handful of times. The V call is TRBV6-5, the J call TRBJ1-2; D is perhaps TRBD1 (5 bases). The germline V gene has CDR1 MNHEY and CDR2 SVGAGI. Trimming took 1 base from V and 1 from J, leaving 7 bases between them. The CDR3 contains 14 residues. DNA of the CDR3: TGTGCCAGCAGTTACTGGGGGAGTAACTATGGCTACACCTTC. This codes for CASSYWGSNYGYTF.

There are a few counts of this clone. Other DNA sequences within the sample encode an identical CDR3. V gene TRBV5-1 combines with J gene TRBJ2-2; D ambiguous. The CDR3 spans 15 residues. CDR1 and CDR2 from the germline V gene are SGHRS and YFSETQ. The V end was cut by 0 bases, the J end by 1 base, with 7 bases between. As DNA, the CDR3 is TGCGCCAGCAGCTTGGGCTTTCTGAACACCGGGGAGCTGTTTTTT. This translates into CASSLGFLNTGELFF.

V and J are TRBV28 and TRBJ2-7; perhaps D is TRBD1 or TRBD2 (5 bases each). The CDR3 extends over 14 amino acids. Germline loops: CDR1 MDHEN, CDR2 SYDVKM. The V end lost 10 bases, the J end lost 2 bases, and 18 bases lay between the germline ends. In nucleotides, the CDR3 is TGTGCCACCAGGCCCGGGACGGCTACCTACGAGCAGTACTTC. Translating it yields CATRPGTATYEQYF.

The CDR3 bases are TGCGCCAGCAGCCCCTTAGCGGGACCCTACGAGCAGTACTTC. Translating it yields CASSPLAGPYEQYF. The gene calls are TRBV4-1 and TRBJ2-7; 8 bases align to TRBD2. CDR1 is MGHRA and CDR2 is YSYEKL in the germline V gene. The CDR3 sequence is 14 residues long. V was clipped by 4 bases and J by 2 bases; unmatched bases: 4.

For this clone: This sample also contains other DNA sequences that code for the same CDR3. This chain uses TRBV9 with TRBJ2-6; D gene unclear. CDR3 length: 14 amino acids. The V end lost 1 base, the J end lost 1 base, and 3 bases lay between the germline ends. In germline, CDR1 is SGDLS, CDR2 YYNGEE. CDR3 nucleotides: TGTGCCAGCAGCGTACCTTCTGGGGCCAACGTCCTGACTTTC. Its translation is CASSVPSGANVLTF.

The rearrangement links TRBV29-1 to TRBJ2-7; TRBD1 matches at 8 bases. Germline V lookup: CDR1 SQVTM, CDR2 ANQGSEA. The CDR3 loop spans 13 amino acids. J gave up 2 bases and V 7 bases, and 7 bases lay outside the gene matches. CDR3 amino acids: CSASRDRPYEQYF. The CDR3 DNA follows: TGCAGCGCCTCAAGGGACAGGCCCTACGAGCAGTACTTC.

The V gene is TRBV5-1, the J gene TRBJ2-5, with unresolved D. V lost 4 bases and J 3 bases, leaving 7 bases between the germline ends. Germline V gene data show CDR1 as SGHRS and CDR2 as YFSETQ. CDR3 length: 12 residues. The CDR3 nucleotides read TGCGCCAGCAGCATTCCCAAAGAGACCCAGTACTTC. Its translation is CASSIPKETQYF.

The chain joins TRBV6-6 to TRBJ1-2; 8 bases fit TRBD1. The CDR3 extends over 12 amino acids. From germline, CDR1 is MNHNY and CDR2 SVGAGI (reference sequence). Germline trimming cut 5 bases from V and 7 bases from J; bases unmatched to any gene: 3. The CDR3 DNA reads TGTGCCAGCAGTGTCGACAGGGGTGGCTACACCTTC. Residues: CASSVDRGGYTF.

The rearrangement uses TRBV7-9 and TRBJ2-7; TRBD2 matches 11 bases. The V gene's germline CDR1 is SEHNR and CDR2 FQNEAQ (reference sequence). The CDR3 consists of 16 residues. After removal of 0 bases from V and 3 bases from J, the junction contained 4 bases not matched to a gene. The CDR3 bases are TGTGCCAGCAGCTTAGCGGGGACTAGCGGATACTACGAGCAGTACTTC. Translation: CASSLAGTSGYYEQYF.

In its sample, this clone was seen once. The CDR3, as DNA: TGTGCCAGCAGCCGGACTACCCACACCGGGGAGCTGTTTTTT. It encodes CASSRTTHTGELFF. The genes are TRBV13 and TRBJ2-2; tentative D call: TRBD2 (6 bases). In germline, CDR1 is PRHDT, CDR2 FYEKMQ (reference sequence). This CDR3 is 14 amino acids long. Trimming cost V 5 bases and J 3 bases, with 10 bases left between them. Full variable domain (missing parts from reference TRBV13 and TRBJ2-2): AAGVIQSPRHLIKEKRETATLKCYPIPRHDTVYWYQQGPGQDPQFLISFYEKMQSDKGSIPDRFSAQQFSDYHSELNMSSLELGDSALYFCASSRTTHTGELFFGEGSRLTVL.

V and J are TRBV6-5 and TRBJ2-7; 9 bases are a match to TRBD2. Germline CDR1 and CDR2: MNHEY and SVGAGI. The CDR3 consists of 15 residues. V shed 2 bases, J shed 9 bases, and the junction held 11 bases outside the gene matches. CDR3 in amino acids: CASSYDGTSWAGQYF. DNA for the CDR3: TGTGCCAGCAGTTACGACGGGACTAGCTGGGCTGGGCAGTACTTC.

This chain uses TRBV2 with TRBJ1-5; tentatively, D is TRBD1 (6 bases). V shed 1 base and J shed 2 bases, with 9 bases lying between them. This CDR3 comprises 15 residues. Looked up from germline, CDR1 is SNHLY and CDR2 is FYNNEI. The CDR3 region has the DNA TGTGCCAGCAGTGAAGTGGGGGCGCGCAATCAGCCCCAGCATTTT. This codes for CASSEVGARNQPQHF.

The chain employs TRBV5-1 and TRBJ1-2; D might be TRBD1 (5 bases). This CDR3 comprises 15 residues. Trimming took off 4 bases at V and 5 bases at J, with 18 bases between the two ends. Germline lookup yields CDR1 SGHRS and CDR2 YFSETQ. For the CDR3, the DNA is TGCGCCAGCAGCGGGGCCCCGACGGAGCTTTATGGCTACACCTTC. Residues: CASSGAPTELYGYTF.

On this clone itself: Germline is not matched at one junction end, which may reflect a read error. The V call is TRBV6-5, the J call TRBJ2-1; maybe TRBD1 (5 bases). CDR3 length: 12 residues. Germline assignment: CDR1 MNHEY and CDR2 SVGAGI. CDR3 sequence (DNA): TGTGCCAGCAGCCCTATAGGTGGGAAGGGGATCTTC. It codes for CASSPIGGKGIF.

As to this clone: This CDR3 is also generated by other DNA sequences in the sample. The V gene is TRBV28, the J gene TRBJ1-3; unclear D gene. Germline V lookup: CDR1 MDHEN, CDR2 SYDVKM. The CDR3 spans 13 residues. V was cut by 3 bases and J by 2 bases, with 5 bases left in between. For the CDR3, the DNA is TGTGCCAGCAGTTTGAGAGCTGGAAACACCATATATTTT. Protein sequence: CASSLRAGNTIYF. The whole variable domain, filled in from reference TRBV28 and TRBJ1-3, reads DVKVTQSSRYLVKRTGEKVFLECVQDMDHENMFWYRQDPGLGLRLIYFSYDVKMKEKGDIPEGYSVSREKKERFSLILESASTNQTSMYLCASSLRAGNTIYFGEGSWLTVV.

Comments on this clone: Other DNA sequences of this sample code for an identical CDR3. The chain joins TRBV5-1 to TRBJ2-5; 8 bases are a match to TRBD1. Losses at the gene ends were 4 bases for V and 1 base for J; bases not matched to a gene: 3. CDR1 is SGHRS, CDR2 YFSETQ, per germline. The CDR3 extends over 14 amino acids. The CDR3 sequence: CASSGTGGQETQYF. Written as DNA, the CDR3 is TGCGCCAGCAGCGGCACAGGGGGCCAAGAGACCCAGTACTTC.

J is TRBJ2-1 and V is TRBV13; 10 nucleotides line up with TRBD2. After removal of 5 bases from V and 4 bases from J, the junction contained 5 bases not matched to a gene. Looked up from germline, CDR1 is PRHDT and CDR2 is FYEKMQ (reference sequence). The CDR3 is 15 residues long. Here the CDR3 reads CASSPGLADYNEQFF. DNA of the CDR3: TGTGCCAGCAGCCCCGGACTAGCGGATTACAATGAGCAGTTCTTC.

This clone was observed once. The rearrangement joins TRBV7-8 to TRBJ2-3, with 7 bases identical to TRBD1. Germline V gene lookup returns CDR1 SGHVS and CDR2 FQNEAQ. The trim removed 5 bases at V and 6 bases at J, leaving 5 bases unmatched. This CDR3 comprises 13 residues. The CDR3 is CASSVTGFDTQYF. CDR3 sequence (DNA): TGTGCCAGCAGCGTGACAGGGTTTGATACGCAGTATTTT. Full variable domain (remainder filled in from reference TRBV7-8 and TRBJ2-3): GAGVSQSPRYKVAKRGQDVALRCDPISGHVSLFWYQQALGQGPEFLTYFQNEAQLDKSGLPSDRFFAERPEGSVSTLKIQRTQQEDSAVYLCASSVTGFDTQYFGPGTRLTVL.

The V and J genes are TRBV18 and TRBJ2-7; 10 bases map to TRBD1. With V trimmed by 1 base and J by 5 bases, 5 bases remained unmatched. CDR3 size: 15 residues. Germline V gives CDR1 KGHSH, CDR2 LQKENI. CDR3 in DNA: TGTGCCAGCTCACCACAAGGGACAGGGGTGGACGAGCAGTACTTC. Its protein is CASSPQGTGVDEQYF.

This clone was recorded only once. This chain links TRBV5-4 with TRBJ2-7; D is uncertain. Trimming stripped 0 bases from V and 6 bases from J, with 16 bases between. The CDR3 contains 15 residues. Germline assignment: CDR1 SGHNT and CDR2 YYREEE (reference sequence). The CDR3 nucleotides read TGTGCCAGCAGCTTGGGTGGTGGTTGGGCCAGCGAGCAGTACTTC. Translating gives CASSLGGGWASEQYF.

This clone occurred once. The V gene is TRBV21-1, the J gene TRBJ1-2. TRBV21-1 corresponds to a pseudogene. There are 18 residues in the CDR3. The CDR3 loop is CASSNRGGEWIHNYGYTF. In nucleotides, the CDR3 is TGTGCCAGCAGCAACCGAGGAGGGGAGTGGATCCATAACTATGGCTACACCTTC.

CDR3 region: CASSLYSGEQYF. For the CDR3, the DNA is TGCGCCAGCAGCCTATACAGTGGCGAGCAGTACTTC. The V and J genes are TRBV5-1 and TRBJ2-7; unclear D gene. Germline-derived CDR1 and CDR2 are SGHRS and YFSETQ. The CDR3 covers 12 residues. V was clipped by 4 bases and J by 6 bases, with 11 bases between them. Using reference TRBV5-1 and TRBJ2-7 for the parts outside the CDR3, the full variable domain is KAGVTQTPRYLIKTRGQQVTLSCSPISGHRSVSWYQQTPGQGLQFLFEYFSETQRNKGNFPGRFSGRQFSNSRSEMNVSTLELGDSALYLCASSLYSGEQYFGPGTRLTVT.

This clone has just one count. V and J are TRBV27 and TRBJ1-5; TRBD1 aligns across 12 bases. Germline lookup yields CDR1 MNHEY and CDR2 SMNVEV (reference sequence). With V trimmed by 6 bases and J by 8 bases, 14 bases remained unmatched. The CDR3 is 17 residues long. CDR3 nucleotides: TGTGCCAGCAGAGGGGGGACAGGGGGCCGCGGCTTGAAGCCCCAGCATTTT. It is translated as CASRGGTGGRGLKPQHF.

The chain links TRBV6-6 to TRBJ2-3; possible D gene TRBD1, 6 bases. Germline assignment: CDR1 MNHNY and CDR2 SVGAGI (reference sequence). The CDR3 loop spans 15 amino acids. Deletions cut 4 bases from V and 2 bases from J, with 13 bases between. The CDR3 sequence is CASSSRQAYTDTQYF. DNA of the CDR3: TGTGCCAGCAGTTCTCGACAGGCCTACACAGATACGCAGTATTTT.

With regard to this clone: Other DNA sequences in the sample encode the same CDR3. The rearrangement links TRBV7-8 to TRBJ1-1; D unclear. Trimming removed 1 base at V and 1 base at J, with 7 bases between. CDR3 size: 14 residues. The V gene's germline CDR1 is SGHVS and CDR2 FQNEAQ. In DNA form, the CDR3 reads TGTGCCAGCAGCTTAGGAGGACGGAACACTGAAGCTTTCTTT. Its translation is CASSLGGRNTEAFF.

This clone was seen only a few times. The gene calls are TRBV9 and TRBJ1-2; a possible D gene is TRBD1 (5 bases). This CDR3 is built from 13 residues. Between the trimmed V and J ends, which lost 4 bases and 4 bases, there was a span of 11 bases. From germline, CDR1 is SGDLS and CDR2 YYNGEE. CDR3 region: CASSPQGGYGYTF. CDR3 coding DNA: TGTGCCAGCAGCCCTCAGGGTGGCTATGGCTACACCTTC.